Listed below are T cell receptor beta chains from one sample, sequenced in a study of a mutant IDH1 vaccine in newly diagnosed glioma. TCRdb keeps only in-frame clones here, not all; method: immunoSEQ multiplex PCR. Among tens of thousands of clones, 79% were seen once, and the ten largest hold roughly 8.2%. The sample in question was PBMCs, obtained from a glioma patient treated with radiotherapy, temozolomide or both. These TCRs come from a man between 45 and 60 years old with glioma. Each CDR3 is given with its conserved first and last residue. Fields, in order: J gene, V gene, clone size, D gene, CDR3 protein, CDR3 DNA. D genes are given only for firm matches. Rows may omit the clone size; those that give it use once, few, many or a size class.

j_gene: TRBJ1-1
v_gene: TRBV4-2
abundance: -
d_gene: TRBD1
CDR3aa: CASSLPGGRAEAFF
CDR3nt: TGTGCCAGCAGCTTGCCAGGGGGCAGGGCTGAAGCTTTCTTT

j_gene: TRBJ2-7
v_gene: TRBV10-3
abundance: -
d_gene: -
CDR3aa: CAISESDSTGVSYEQYF
CDR3nt: TGTGCCATCAGTGAGTCTGACAGCACTGGGGTGTCCTACGAGCAGTACTTC

j_gene: TRBJ1-6
v_gene: TRBV27
abundance: -
d_gene: TRBD1
CDR3aa: CASSFDTGALNSPLHF
CDR3nt: TGTGCCAGCAGTTTCGACACAGGGGCTCTAAATTCACCCCTCCACTTT

j_gene: TRBJ1-3
v_gene: TRBV15
abundance: few
d_gene: -
CDR3aa: CATSVGGSGNTIYF
CDR3nt: TGTGCCACCAGCGTAGGGGGCTCTGGAAACACCATATATTTT

j_gene: TRBJ2-7
v_gene: TRBV5-1
abundance: once
d_gene: -
CDR3aa: CASSFKEQNYEQYF
CDR3nt: TGCGCCAGCAGCTTCAAGGAACAGAACTACGAGCAGTACTTC

j_gene: TRBJ1-1
v_gene: TRBV5-1
abundance: many
d_gene: -
CDR3aa: CASSVNREVTEAFF
CDR3nt: TGCGCCAGCAGCGTTAACAGGGAGGTCACTGAAGCTTTCTTT

j_gene: TRBJ1-4
v_gene: TRBV6-5
abundance: -
d_gene: -
CDR3aa: CASSYRISTNEKLFF
CDR3nt: TGTGCCAGCAGTTACAGGATCTCAACTAATGAAAAACTGTTTTTT

j_gene: TRBJ2-7
v_gene: TRBV4-1
abundance: few
d_gene: -
CDR3aa: CASSQGFRVPPLYEQYF
CDR3nt: TGCGCCAGCAGCCAAGGATTCCGGGTCCCTCCCCTCTACGAGCAGTACTTC

j_gene: TRBJ2-7
v_gene: TRBV14
abundance: -
d_gene: -
CDR3aa: CASSHRSYEQYF
CDR3nt: TGTGCCAGCAGCCACAGGTCCTACGAGCAGTACTTC

j_gene: TRBJ1-4
v_gene: TRBV4-1
abundance: -
d_gene: TRBD1
CDR3aa: CASSQGLRTGGEKLFF
CDR3nt: TGCGCCAGCAGCCAAGGTCTCAGGACAGGAGGTGAAAAACTGTTTTTT

j_gene: TRBJ1-2
v_gene: TRBV7-9
abundance: -
d_gene: -
CDR3aa: CASSYDNAGYTF
CDR3nt: TGTGCCAGCAGCTACGACAACGCCGGCTACACCTTC

j_gene: TRBJ1-2
v_gene: TRBV6-5
abundance: -
d_gene: -
CDR3aa: CASRSLARDYGYTF
CDR3nt: TGTGCCAGCAGAAGTCTAGCAAGGGACTATGGCTACACCTTC

j_gene: TRBJ2-7
v_gene: TRBV19
abundance: -
d_gene: -
CDR3aa: CASSIRPEEVYEQYF
CDR3nt: TGTGCCAGTAGTATCCGTCCGGAGGAGGTCTACGAGCAGTACTTC

j_gene: TRBJ1-2
v_gene: TRBV7-9
abundance: -
d_gene: TRBD1
CDR3aa: CASSDRGYGYTF
CDR3nt: TGTGCCAGCAGCGACAGGGGCTATGGCTACACCTTC

j_gene: TRBJ1-2
v_gene: TRBV7-9
abundance: -
d_gene: -
CDR3aa: CASSLGRNYGYTF
CDR3nt: TGTGCCAGCAGCTTAGGCAGGAACTATGGCTACACCTTC

j_gene: TRBJ2-7
v_gene: TRBV5-5
abundance: -
d_gene: -
CDR3aa: CASRRGVEQYF
CDR3nt: TGTGCCAGCAGGAGGGGGGTCGAGCAGTACTTC

j_gene: TRBJ1-3
v_gene: TRBV30
abundance: -
d_gene: -
CDR3aa: CAWSVLGAASGNTIYF
CDR3nt: TGTGCCTGGAGTGTTTTGGGCGCTGCCTCTGGAAACACCATATATTTT

j_gene: TRBJ1-6
v_gene: TRBV30
abundance: -
d_gene: TRBD1
CDR3aa: CAWSGDRGNSPLHF
CDR3nt: TGTGCCTGGAGTGGGGACAGGGGGAATTCACCCCTCCACTTT

j_gene: TRBJ1-2
v_gene: TRBV19
abundance: few
d_gene: -
CDR3aa: CASSAGTAFDGYTF
CDR3nt: TGTGCCAGTAGTGCCGGGACGGCTTTTGATGGCTACACCTTC

j_gene: TRBJ1-3
v_gene: TRBV25-1
abundance: -
d_gene: -
CDR3aa: CASSESITGLSGNTIYF
CDR3nt: TGTGCCAGCAGTGAATCCATAACAGGACTCTCTGGAAACACCATATATTTT

j_gene: TRBJ2-7
v_gene: TRBV5-1
abundance: -
d_gene: TRBD1
CDR3aa: CASRVTGAYEQYF
CDR3nt: TGCGCCAGCAGGGTTACAGGGGCCTACGAGCAGTACTTC

j_gene: TRBJ1-5
v_gene: TRBV30
abundance: -
d_gene: -
CDR3aa: CAWRADFNQPQHF
CDR3nt: TGTGCCTGGAGGGCGGACTTCAATCAGCCCCAGCATTTT

j_gene: TRBJ1-1
v_gene: TRBV7-6
abundance: -
d_gene: -
CDR3aa: CVVGSRTEAFF
CDR3nt: TGTGTCGTAGGAAGTCGCACTGAAGCTTTCTTT

j_gene: TRBJ2-3
v_gene: TRBV9
abundance: -
d_gene: -
CDR3aa: CASSVVPQNTDTQYF
CDR3nt: TGTGCCAGCAGCGTAGTCCCGCAGAACACAGATACGCAGTATTTT

j_gene: TRBJ2-7
v_gene: TRBV7-2
abundance: -
d_gene: TRBD1
CDR3aa: CASSLFGTGGGEQYF
CDR3nt: TGTGCCAGCAGCTTATTCGGGACAGGGGGTGGCGAGCAGTACTTC

j_gene: TRBJ1-1
v_gene: TRBV7-2
abundance: -
d_gene: TRBD1
CDR3aa: CASSYNRDRKAFF
CDR3nt: TGTGCCAGCAGCTACAACCGGGACAGGAAAGCTTTCTTT

j_gene: TRBJ1-3
v_gene: TRBV5-4
abundance: -
d_gene: -
CDR3aa: CASNNRAGNTIYF
CDR3nt: TGTGCCAGCAACAACAGGGCTGGCAACACCATATATTTT

j_gene: TRBJ2-7
v_gene: TRBV5-5
abundance: -
d_gene: TRBD2
CDR3aa: CASSLDSGGLYEQYF
CDR3nt: TGTGCCAGCAGCTTGGATAGCGGGGGCCTATACGAGCAGTACTTC

j_gene: TRBJ2-3
v_gene: TRBV6-6
abundance: -
d_gene: -
CDR3aa: CASSRSDTQYF
CDR3nt: TGTGCCAGCAGTAGATCAGATACGCAGTATTTT

j_gene: TRBJ2-5
v_gene: TRBV7-2
abundance: -
d_gene: -
CDR3aa: CASTPGGTQYF
CDR3nt: TGTGCCAGCACCCCAGGCGGGACCCAGTACTTC

j_gene: TRBJ2-3
v_gene: TRBV6-1
abundance: -
d_gene: -
CDR3aa: CASSEGLQYF
CDR3nt: TGTGCCAGCAGTGAAGGTCTCCAATATTTT

j_gene: TRBJ1-1
v_gene: TRBV5-1
abundance: -
d_gene: TRBD1
CDR3aa: CASSGQGARDTEAFF
CDR3nt: TGCGCCAGCAGCGGACAGGGGGCGCGGGACACTGAAGCTTTCTTT

j_gene: TRBJ1-1
v_gene: TRBV29-1
abundance: -
d_gene: -
CDR3aa: CSVEAPGLNTEAFF
CDR3nt: TGCAGCGTTGAAGCACCGGGACTGAACACTGAAGCTTTCTTT

j_gene: TRBJ2-7
v_gene: TRBV10-3
abundance: -
d_gene: -
CDR3aa: CAISEGQTYEQYF
CDR3nt: TGTGCCATCAGTGAAGGGCAGACCTACGAGCAGTACTTC

j_gene: TRBJ2-2
v_gene: TRBV30
abundance: -
d_gene: TRBD1
CDR3aa: CAWSASDRDTGELFF
CDR3nt: TGTGCCTGGAGTGCATCGGACAGGGACACCGGGGAGCTGTTTTTT

j_gene: TRBJ1-2
v_gene: TRBV30
abundance: -
d_gene: -
CDR3aa: CAWTVVGGDIGYTF
CDR3nt: TGTGCCTGGACCGTAGTTGGGGGGGATATCGGCTACACCTTC

j_gene: TRBJ2-1
v_gene: TRBV29-1
abundance: -
d_gene: TRBD1
CDR3aa: CSVVGTGAFNEQFF
CDR3nt: TGCAGCGTTGTGGGGACAGGGGCCTTTAATGAGCAGTTCTTC

j_gene: TRBJ1-4
v_gene: TRBV6-6
abundance: -
d_gene: TRBD1
CDR3aa: CASSYPSGTGGEKLFF
CDR3nt: TGTGCCAGCAGTTACCCGTCCGGGACAGGGGGTGAAAAACTGTTTTTT

j_gene: TRBJ1-5
v_gene: TRBV28
abundance: -
d_gene: -
CDR3aa: CASSLDTSNQPQHF
CDR3nt: TGTGCCAGCAGTCTTGACACCAGCAATCAGCCCCAGCATTTT

j_gene: TRBJ1-3
v_gene: TRBV10-2
abundance: -
d_gene: TRBD1
CDR3aa: CASNEGGAGGNTIYF
CDR3nt: TGCGCCAGCAATGAAGGGGGCGCAGGTGGAAACACCATATATTTT